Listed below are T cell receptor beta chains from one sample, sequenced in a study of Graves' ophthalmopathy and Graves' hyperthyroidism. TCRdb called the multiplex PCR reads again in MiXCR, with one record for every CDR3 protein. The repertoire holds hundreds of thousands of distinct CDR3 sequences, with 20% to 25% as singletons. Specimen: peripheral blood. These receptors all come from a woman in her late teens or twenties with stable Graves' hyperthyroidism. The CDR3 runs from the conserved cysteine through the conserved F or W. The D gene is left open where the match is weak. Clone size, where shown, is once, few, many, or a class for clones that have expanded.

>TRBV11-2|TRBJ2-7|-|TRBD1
TGTGCCAGCAGCTCTTCCATTGGACAGGGAAGTTGCTACGAGCAGTACTTC
CASSSSIGQGSCYEQYF
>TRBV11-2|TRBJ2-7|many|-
TGTGCCAGCAGCTTTAACGCCTACGAGCAGTACTTC
CASSFNAYEQYF
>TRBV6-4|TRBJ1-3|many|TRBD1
TGTGCCAGCCCGTCCGGGACAGGGCCTTTCTCTGGAAACACCATATATTTT
CASPSGTGPFSGNTIYF
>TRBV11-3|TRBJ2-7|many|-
TGTGCCAGCAGCTTAGAGACCTACGAGCAGTACTTC
CASSLETYEQYF
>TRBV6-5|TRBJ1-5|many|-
TGTGCCAGCAGCCTCACAGAGTATAGCAATCAGCCCCAGCATTTT
CASSLTEYSNQPQHF
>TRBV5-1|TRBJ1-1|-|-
TGCGCCAGCAGCTTGGTTTCAGGGAGTTTGAACACTGAAGCTTTCTTT
CASSLVSGSLNTEAFF
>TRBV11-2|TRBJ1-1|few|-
TGTGCCAGCAGCCTTACTCGGGAGACTGAAGCTTTCTTT
CASSLTRETEAFF
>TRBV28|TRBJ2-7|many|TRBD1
TGTGCCAGCGAAAGGGACAGGGGTCCCTACGAGCAGTACTTC
CASERDRGPYEQYF
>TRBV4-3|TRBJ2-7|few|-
TGCGCCAGCAGCCAGGGGGTACTAGACTACGAGCAGTACTTC
CASSQGVLDYEQYF
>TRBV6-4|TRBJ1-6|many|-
TGTGCCAGCAGTGAACGGGCTGGGAATTCACCCCTCCACTTT
CASSERAGNSPLHF
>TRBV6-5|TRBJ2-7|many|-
TGTGCCAGCAGGGGCGTTGCCTACGAGCAGTACTTC
CASRGVAYEQYF
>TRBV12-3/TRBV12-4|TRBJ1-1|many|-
TGTGCCAGCAGCTTCCTTCGGGGGGAAGAAGCTTTCTTT
CASSFLRGEEAFF
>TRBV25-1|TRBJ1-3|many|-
TGTGCCAGCAGTGAAATCGGGGTTACGAGGGGAAACACCATATATTTT
CASSEIGVTRGNTIYF
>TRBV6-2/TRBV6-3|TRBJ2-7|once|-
TGTGCCAGCAGTTACTTAGACAGCGAGCAGTACTTC
CASSYLDSEQYF
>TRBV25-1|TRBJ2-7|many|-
TGTGCCAGCAGTGAAAATATTGGGACACGAGTGGGCTACGAGCAGTACTTC
CASSENIGTRVGYEQYF
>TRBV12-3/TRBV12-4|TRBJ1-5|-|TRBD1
TGTGCCAGCAGTTTAGCTTGGACAGGGTGTCAGCCCCAGCATTTT
CASSLAWTGCQPQHF
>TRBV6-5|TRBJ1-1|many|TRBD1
TGTGCCAGCAGCCCTGAACAGGGGAGGTTAGCTTTCTTT
CASSPEQGRLAFF